These 26 T cell receptor beta chains originate from one sample sequenced in a study of blood T cell repertoires in COVID-19. TCRdb's table, derived via immunoSEQ multiplex PCR, lists solely in-frame clones and lacks some. The repertoire holds 75,000 to 95,000 clones, with roughly 89% as singletons. The sequenced sample was peripheral blood. Receptor source: a man between 60 and 75 years old with acute or convalescent COVID-19.

This chain connects TRBV13 to TRBJ1-1; 9 bases match TRBD1. The V and J ends lost 4 bases and 0 bases, in that order; junction bases with no gene match: 6. The CDR3 sequence is 16 residues long. Germline CDR1 PRHDT, CDR2 FYEKMQ (reference sequence). As DNA, the CDR3 is TGTGCCAGCAGCTCGGACAGGGGAAAGGTGAACACTGAAGCTTTCTTT. Its protein is CASSSDRGKVNTEAFF.

The J gene is TRBJ2-5, the V gene TRBV14, with 15 bases aligning to TRBD2. Germline V gives CDR1 SGHDN, CDR2 FVKESK. With 0 bases clipped from V and 1 base from J, the junction kept 3 bases outside the gene matches. The CDR3 consists of 18 residues. The CDR3 region is CASSQERGLAGGQETQYF. DNA of the CDR3: TGTGCCAGCAGCCAAGAAAGGGGACTAGCGGGGGGCCAAGAGACCCAGTACTTC. Supplemented by reference TRBV14 and TRBJ2-5, the full variable domain reads EAGVTQFPSHSVIEKGQTVTLRCDPISGHDNLYWYRRVMGKEIKFLLHFVKESKQDESGMPNNRFLAERTGGTYSTLKVQPAELEDSGVYFCASSQERGLAGGQETQYFGPGTRLLVL.

V is TRBV10-3 and J is TRBJ2-3, with 10 bases aligning to TRBD2. Germline values: CDR1 ENHRY, CDR2 SYGVKD. The CDR3 loop spans 15 amino acids. The trim removed 4 bases at V and 0 bases at J, leaving 1 base unmatched. The CDR3 coding sequence is TGTGCCATCAGTGGAGCGGGGGGGAGCACAGATACGCAGTATTTT. This sequence encodes CAISGAGGSTDTQYF.

This chain connects TRBV19 to TRBJ2-2; possible D gene TRBD1, 6 bases. Trimming shortened V by 4 bases and J by 6 bases, and 6 bases separated the two germline ends. Germline CDR1 and CDR2: LNHDA and SQIVND (reference sequence). This CDR3 is 12 amino acids long. In nucleotides, the CDR3 is TGTGCCAGTAGTAAGGGGGCCGGGGAGCTGTTTTTT. Translating gives CASSKGAGELFF.

This chain links TRBV20-1 with TRBJ2-5; maybe TRBD1 (6 bases). V dropped 3 bases and J dropped 1 base, with 9 bases sitting between them. This CDR3 is 13 amino acids long. Germline assignment: CDR1 DFQATT and CDR2 SNEGSKA (reference sequence). This chain's CDR3 is CSASRGFQETQYF. The CDR3 region has the DNA TGCAGTGCTAGTAGGGGGTTCCAAGAGACCCAGTACTTC.

The rearrangement links TRBV6-5 to TRBJ1-2; D is perhaps TRBD1 (6 bases). The CDR3 consists of 13 residues. The germline CDR1 and CDR2 sequences are MNHEY and SVGAGI. V dropped 4 bases and J dropped 7 bases, with 13 bases sitting between them. The DNA of the CDR3 is TGTGCCAGCAGTTCGGATCAGGGGTTTGGCTACACCTTC. This encodes CASSSDQGFGYTF.

The chain is built from TRBV14 and TRBJ2-7; the match to TRBD1 covers 11 bases. V shed 5 bases, J shed 7 bases, and the junction held 10 bases outside the gene matches. CDR1 and CDR2 (germline): SGHDN, FVKESK. This CDR3 spans 15 amino acids. Here the CDR3 DNA reads TGTGCCAGCAGCGCCGGGACAGGGGGAGTCGGGGAGCAGTACTTC. It yields the protein CASSAGTGGVGEQYF. Drawing the rest from reference TRBV14 and TRBJ2-7, the complete variable domain is EAGVTQFPSHSVIEKGQTVTLRCDPISGHDNLYWYRRVMGKEIKFLLHFVKESKQDESGMPNNRFLAERTGGTYSTLKVQPAELEDSGVYFCASSAGTGGVGEQYFGPGTRLTVT.

This sequence joins TRBV5-4 and TRBJ1-1; D gene unclear. The CDR3 runs 14 residues. The V end was cut by 4 bases, the J end by 1 base, with 11 bases between. Germline CDR1 is SGHNT and CDR2 is YYREEE (reference sequence). CDR3 coding DNA: TGTGCCAGCAGCCCAGGTGGTCAGAACACTGAAGCTTTCTTT. This encodes CASSPGGQNTEAFF.

The chain joins TRBV5-1 to TRBJ1-2, with 9 bases matching TRBD1. The CDR3 runs 14 residues. Germline-derived CDR1 and CDR2 are SGHRS and YFSETQ. The trim removed 2 bases at V and 7 bases at J, leaving 6 bases unmatched. The CDR3 loop reads CASSLAGQGGGYTF. The CDR3 DNA follows: TGCGCCAGCAGCTTAGCGGGACAGGGAGGTGGCTACACCTTC.

This chain joins TRBV13 and TRBJ2-5, with TRBD2 matching over 8 bases. CDR3 length equals 14 residues. Trimming removed 5 bases from V and 4 bases from J; junction bases left unmatched: 6. From germline, CDR1 is PRHDT and CDR2 FYEKMQ (reference sequence). In nucleotides, the CDR3 is TGTGCCAGCAGCCCGGGACTAGGGGCAGAGACCCAGTACTTC. This sequence encodes CASSPGLGAETQYF.

The CDR3 is CASSVVPGTGKNIQYF. In nucleotides, the CDR3 is TGTGCCAGCAGCGTCGTCCCCGGGACAGGGAAAAACATTCAGTACTTC. This chain connects TRBV9 to TRBJ2-4, with 9 bases lining up with TRBD1. With V trimmed by 2 bases and J by 4 bases, 7 bases remained unmatched. Germline V gives CDR1 SGDLS, CDR2 YYNGEE. There are 16 residues in the CDR3.

This CDR3 is CAISAGQGGLMNTEAFF. The CDR3 region has the DNA TGTGCCATCAGTGCGGGACAGGGGGGACTCATGAACACTGAAGCTTTCTTT. The rearrangement uses TRBV10-3 and TRBJ1-1; TRBD1 matches at 11 bases. V dropped 4 bases and J dropped 0; count of bases not matched to a gene: 7. The CDR3 runs to 17 residues. In germline, CDR1 is ENHRY, CDR2 SYGVKD.

This chain links TRBV7-9 with TRBJ1-2, with D possibly matching TRBD1 (6 bases). The CDR3 is 12 residues long. Germline-derived CDR1 and CDR2 are SEHNR and FQNEAQ (reference sequence). V was pared by 1 base and J by 8 bases, with 8 bases between. The CDR3 is CASSLDDRGYTF. DNA for the CDR3: TGTGCCAGCAGCTTAGACGACAGGGGCTACACCTTC.

The J gene is TRBJ1-2, the V gene TRBV9, with 7 bases matching TRBD1. The CDR3 spans 16 residues. V shed 3 bases, J shed 5 bases, and the junction held 13 bases outside the gene matches. The germline V gene encodes CDR1 SGDLS and CDR2 YYNGEE. The DNA for the CDR3 is TGTGCCAGCAGCGGCGACCACCAGGGGGACTCGTATGGCTACACCTTC. Its protein is CASSGDHQGDSYGYTF.

The V gene is TRBV4-3, the J gene TRBJ2-2; 8 bases are a match to TRBD1. The CDR3 length is 15 residues. Germline loops: CDR1 LGHNA, CDR2 YSLEER. Trimming took 3 bases from V and 5 from J; bases not matched to a gene: 5. CDR3 protein: CASSQDRVGTGELFF. The CDR3 DNA reads TGCGCCAGCAGCCAGGACAGGGTGGGTACCGGGGAGCTGTTTTTT.

V usage is TRBV7-2 and J usage is TRBJ2-5, with 12 bases fitting TRBD2. There are 14 residues in the CDR3. Losses at the gene ends were 3 bases for V and 6 bases for J; bases not matched to a gene: 2. Germline CDR1 reads SGHTA; CDR2 reads FQGNSA. CDR3 amino acids: CASSFGLAGQTQYF. CDR3 DNA sequence: TGTGCCAGCAGCTTCGGACTAGCGGGGCAGACCCAGTACTTC. The whole variable domain, remainder taken from reference TRBV7-2 and TRBJ2-5, is GAGVSQSPSNKVTEKGKDVELRCDPISGHTALYWYRQSLGQGLEFLIYFQGNSAPDKSGLPSDRFSAERTGGSVSTLTIQRTQQEDSAVYLCASSFGLAGQTQYFGPGTRLLVL.

This chain uses TRBV19 with TRBJ2-3; 8 nucleotides agree with TRBD1. Germline V gene data show CDR1 as LNHDA and CDR2 as SQIVND (reference sequence). V shed 1 base, J shed 0 bases, and the junction held 9 bases outside the gene matches. This CDR3 has 18 amino acids. The CDR3 region is CASSIAHRTGPSTDTQYF. The CDR3 nucleotides are TGTGCCAGTAGTATAGCCCATCGGACAGGGCCTAGCACAGATACGCAGTATTTT. Full variable domain (missing parts from reference TRBV19 and TRBJ2-3): DGGITQSPKYLFRKEGQNVTLSCEQNLNHDAMYWYRQDPGQGLRLIYYSQIVNDFQKGDIAEGYSVSREKKESFPLTVTSAQKNPTAFYLCASSIAHRTGPSTDTQYFGPGTRLTVL.

The genes are TRBV10-1 and TRBJ1-6; D perhaps matches TRBD1 (5 bases). V dropped 3 bases and J dropped 10 bases, with 7 bases sitting between them. The CDR3 covers 12 residues. CDR1 is WNHNN, CDR2 SYGVQD, per germline (reference sequence). This chain's CDR3 is CASSDGGSPLHF. The CDR3 DNA sequence: TGCGCCAGCAGTGATGGGGGGTCACCCCTCCACTTT.

The chain employs TRBV4-1 and TRBJ1-2; possible D gene TRBD1, 5 bases. Germline assignment: CDR1 MGHRA and CDR2 YSYEKL. V was cut by 4 bases and J by 3 bases, with 15 bases left in between. The CDR3 spans 15 residues. The CDR3 coding sequence is TGCGCCAGCAGCCTGGGGCCATCTTCCGACTATGGCTACACCTTC. As protein: CASSLGPSSDYGYTF.

The chain employs TRBV6-5 and TRBJ2-5, with D possibly being TRBD1 (6 bases). Germline V CDR1 and CDR2: MNHEY, SVGAGI. This CDR3 has 14 residues. Between the trimmed V and J ends, which lost 2 bases and 0 bases, there was a span of 7 bases. CDR3 sequence: CASSYRQDQETQYF. CDR3 sequence (DNA): TGTGCCAGCAGTTACCGACAGGACCAAGAGACCCAGTACTTC.

The chain couples TRBV6-5 to TRBJ2-3; D perhaps matches TRBD2 (5 bases). CDR3 size: 12 residues. CDR1 is MNHEY, CDR2 SVGAGI, per germline. Trimming cost V 10 bases and J 11 bases, with 19 bases left between them. The CDR3, as DNA: TGTGCCAAACCCGAAGCGGACCCAAAGCAGTATTTT. Translated: CAKPEADPKQYF.

This rearrangement joins TRBV19 to TRBJ1-4; 9 bases are shared with TRBD1. Germline CDR1 and CDR2: LNHDA and SQIVND (reference sequence). The CDR3 consists of 16 residues. Losses at the gene ends were 9 bases for V and 7 bases for J; bases not matched to a gene: 15. Written as DNA, the CDR3 is TGTGCCAGCGGGGAGGGGACAGGGATTCGAGGTGAAAAACTGTTTTTT. Protein sequence: CASGEGTGIRGEKLFF.

V gene TRBV7-2 combines with J gene TRBJ2-2, with TRBD2 identical over 7 bases. V shed 5 bases, J shed 0 bases, and the junction held 6 bases outside the gene matches. The CDR3 spans 16 residues. Germline V lookup: CDR1 SGHTA, CDR2 FQGNSA. DNA of the CDR3: TGTGCCAGCAGCCCTCCAGCGGGGTCGAACACCGGGGAGCTGTTTTTT. It encodes CASSPPAGSNTGELFF.

The CDR3 sequence: CASTQQWEQYF. The CDR3 DNA is TGTGCCAGCACCCAACAGTGGGAGCAGTACTTC. The chain is built from TRBV6-5 and TRBJ2-7; D unresolved. Per the germline V gene, CDR1 is MNHEY and CDR2 is SVGAGI. The V and J ends lost 7 bases and 7 bases respectively, with 11 bases between them. The length of the CDR3 is 11 residues.

This clone came up once. The V and J genes are TRBV5-4 and TRBJ1-2; weak D call: TRBD1 (6 bases). CDR3 length: 16 amino acids. Germline-derived CDR1 and CDR2 are SGHNT and YYREEE (reference sequence). Between the trimmed V and J ends, which lost 4 bases and 1 base, there was a span of 17 bases. The CDR3, as DNA: TGTGCCAGCAGCGAGGGGACAAGACGAGATAACTATGGCTACACCTTC. Its protein is CASSEGTRRDNYGYTF.

This clone was found a few times. V and J are TRBV7-2 and TRBJ1-1; unclear D gene. CDR1 and CDR2 from the germline V gene are SGHTA and FQGNSA. V lost 6 bases, J lost 1 base, and 12 bases lay in between. This CDR3 is 14 amino acids long. CDR3 in amino acids: CASSGSIANTEAFF. In nucleotides, the CDR3 is TGTGCCAGCAGTGGCTCCATAGCGAACACTGAAGCTTTCTTT.